The source of this T cell receptor beta chain is a study of T cells in Graves' hyperthyroidism and ophthalmopathy. Study-wide findings and caveats: Patients with ophthalmopathy were separated from those with stable hyperthyroidism by a 13 V-J model. Appearing also in blood were most of the thyroid clonotypes expanded above 0.001.

Note on this clonotype: Its matching antigen is unknown.

Duration under 3 months, a NOSPECS grade of at least 4, and a Clinical Activity Score of at least 3 characterized the ophthalmopathy patients. Exclusion of patients followed from uncontrolled infection, other autoimmune disease, pregnancy or lactation. Per germline, CDR1 LGHDT and CDR2 YNNKEL (reference sequence). V was cut by 5 bases and J by 7 bases, with 21 bases left in between. This CDR3 contains 15 residues. There were TCR beta CDR3 regions amplified from RNA transcripts. Carried out on the TCR CDR3, a first-round RT-PCR used the HTBI primer set. MiXCR, run by TCRdb on the multiplex PCR reads, gives a single entry per CDR3 protein. The sample has about 260,000 distinct CDR3 sequences; about a sixth are singletons.

The chain employs TRBV3-1 and TRBJ2-7, with D perhaps being TRBD1 or TRBD2 (6 bases each). The TCR was taken from a woman younger than 30 with Graves' ophthalmopathy. Material for sequencing was blood. CDR3 sequence reads: CASSDRGTSAGEQYF. The DNA of the CDR3 is TGTGCCAGCAGCGACCGGGGGACATCGGCCGGGGAGCAGTACTTC.